This T cell receptor beta chain was profiled in a study of OX40 agonist ivuxolimab in advanced cancers. Study as a whole: Partial responses were observed in three patients, of whom one had hepatocellular carcinoma and two had cutaneous melanoma.

In regard to this clone: No antigen is known for it.

Method: immunoSEQ multiplex PCR; TCRdb's copy keeps in-frame clones and lacks some. This sample has approximately 64,000 clones, with approximately 80% found just once. The trim removed 0 bases at V and 9 bases at J, leaving 9 bases unmatched. The germline gives CDR1 MGHRA, CDR2 YSYEKL. CDR3 length: 15 residues. Regarding the study as a whole: Among the nonresponders, some also had low normalized T-cell clonal expansion.

Sample: CD4+ or CD8+ T cells sorted from blood, taken in a trial of the OX40 agonist ivuxolimab. V is TRBV4-1 and J is TRBJ1-1; TRBD1 matches at 8 bases. The origin of this receptor is an adult with an advanced solid tumor such as melanoma, head and neck, liver or kidney cancer. The CDR3 nucleotides read TGCGCCAGCAGCCAAGATAGGGGGAGGACAGGGCAAGCTTTCTTT. Translated, it gives CASSQDRGRTGQAFF.